This T cell receptor beta chain was identified during a study of shared clonotypes between healthy human individuals. Of note for this clone: What it recognizes is unknown. The sample carries other DNA sequences with the same CDR3.

TCRdb's copy holds only in-frame clones and misses some; the assay was immunoSEQ multiplex PCR. This sample carries about 2.4 million clones, roughly 93% of them seen once, and the ten largest clones take roughly 0.36%. Every donor was a Caucasian adult from Nashville, Tennessee. Overall study findings and caveats: The study found approximately 5% of naive CD4 clonotypes shared across a few donors. Enrolling few donors narrowed the genetic and exposure-history diversity that was represented.

This CDR3 is built from 12 residues. V dropped 4 bases and J dropped 6 bases, with 8 bases sitting between them. CDR1 is MGHRA, CDR2 YSYEKL, per germline. The sequencing input was naive CD4+ T cells from PBMCs. Indicated subset: CD45RA+ positively selected. This chain links TRBV4-1 with TRBJ2-3, with D perhaps matching TRBD2 (6 bases). The source is a man between 18 and 29 years old in good health. Some clones in this sample may be carry-over from other donors' samples. The CDR3 region has the DNA TGCGCCAGCAGCCTAGGAGGGGATACGCAGTATTTT. Its protein product is CASSLGGDTQYF.